This T cell receptor beta chain is from a study of T cell responses to AZD1222 COVID-19 vaccine. Study-level results: Unmutated variant regions are reportedly targeted by nearly half of spike-specific TCRs. Sampled repertoires all dated from after the peak T cell response. Donors skewed white British and female; clonal diversity was possibly underestimated. Spike-wide coverage was observed for vaccine-associated CD4 TCRs, with dominant responses at 160-218 and 743-854.

Sequencing used immunoSEQ multiplex PCR; TCRdb keeps in-frame clones, though not all of them. Of 100,000 to 120,000 clones listed, roughly 90% were seen once; the top ten hold over 12%. This clone was detected only once. The antigen is unknown. This CDR3 region has 14 residues. The V gene's germline CDR1 is PRHDT and CDR2 FYEKMQ (reference sequence). With 2 bases removed from V and 8 bases from J, the gap between germline ends came to 10 bases. V is TRBV13 and J is TRBJ1-6; D might be TRBD1 (6 bases). This TCR came from an adult who received the AZD1222 COVID-19 vaccine. This sample comprised peripheral blood, obtained 28 days after the second AZD1222 dose. CDR3 DNA sequence: TGTGCCAGCAGCTTATCAGGGGTTGATTCACCCCTCCACTTT. Translation gives CASSLSGVDSPLHF.